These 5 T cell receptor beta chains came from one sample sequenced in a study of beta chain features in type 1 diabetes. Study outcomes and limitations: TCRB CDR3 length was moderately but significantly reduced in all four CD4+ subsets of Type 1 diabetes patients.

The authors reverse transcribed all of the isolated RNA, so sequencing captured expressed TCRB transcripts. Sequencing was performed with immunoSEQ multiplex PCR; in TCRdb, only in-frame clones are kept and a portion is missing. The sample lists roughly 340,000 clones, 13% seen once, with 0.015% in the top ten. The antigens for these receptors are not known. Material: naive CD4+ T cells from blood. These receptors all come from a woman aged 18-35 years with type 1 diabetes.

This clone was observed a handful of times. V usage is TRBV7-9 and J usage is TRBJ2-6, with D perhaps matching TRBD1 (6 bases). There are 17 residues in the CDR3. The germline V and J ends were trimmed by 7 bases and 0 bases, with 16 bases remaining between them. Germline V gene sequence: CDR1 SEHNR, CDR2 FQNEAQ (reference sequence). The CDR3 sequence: CASILPTGSSGANVLTF. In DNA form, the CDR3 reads TGTGCCAGCATCCTTCCCACAGGGAGCTCTGGGGCCAACGTCCTGACTTTC.

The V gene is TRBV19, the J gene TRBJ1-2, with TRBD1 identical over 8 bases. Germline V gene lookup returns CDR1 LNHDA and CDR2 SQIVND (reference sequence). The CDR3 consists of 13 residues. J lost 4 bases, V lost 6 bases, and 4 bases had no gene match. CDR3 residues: CASRIGQGYGYTF. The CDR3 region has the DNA TGTGCCAGTAGAATCGGACAGGGCTATGGCTACACCTTC.

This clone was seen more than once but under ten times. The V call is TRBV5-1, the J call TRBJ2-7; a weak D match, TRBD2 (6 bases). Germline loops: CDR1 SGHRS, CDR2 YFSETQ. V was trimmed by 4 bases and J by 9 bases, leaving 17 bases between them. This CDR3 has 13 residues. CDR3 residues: CASSVVSGGAQYV. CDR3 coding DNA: TGCGCCAGCAGCGTAGTTAGCGGAGGAGCGCAGTACGTC.

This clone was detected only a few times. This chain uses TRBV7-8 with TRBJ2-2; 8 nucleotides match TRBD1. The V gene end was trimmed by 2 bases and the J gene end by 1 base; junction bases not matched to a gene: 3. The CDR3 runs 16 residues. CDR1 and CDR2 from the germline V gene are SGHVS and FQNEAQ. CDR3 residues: CASSLRQGQNTGELFF. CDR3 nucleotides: TGTGCCAGCAGCTTACGACAGGGGCAGAACACCGGGGAGCTGTTTTTT.

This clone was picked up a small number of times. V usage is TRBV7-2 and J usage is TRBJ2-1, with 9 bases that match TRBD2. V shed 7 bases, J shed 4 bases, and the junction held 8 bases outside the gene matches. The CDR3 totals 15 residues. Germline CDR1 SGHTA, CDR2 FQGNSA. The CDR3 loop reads CASNTRLAGYNEQFF. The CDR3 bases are TGTGCCAGCAATACGAGGCTAGCGGGGTACAATGAGCAGTTCTTC.